A single sample gave rise to the 30 T cell receptor beta chains below, sequenced in a study of T cell clonality in common variable immunodeficiency. Findings of the study overall: In common variable immunodeficiency, TCR beta chains reportedly carried fewer deletions and N-nucleotide insertions.

No antigen has been assigned to these receptors. TCRdb keeps only in-frame clones here, not all; method: immunoSEQ multiplex PCR. This sample has around 21,000 clones and no singletons, with roughly 7.2% in the ten largest. Sample: peripheral blood mononuclear cells. All receptors come from a human donor with common variable immunodeficiency.

This clone appeared many times. The missing CDR3 end, 3 residues past where the read stops, is filled in from the germline J gene. V gene TRBV7-6 combines with J gene TRBJ1-1; 9 nucleotides match TRBD1. CDR3 length: 16 amino acids. In germline, CDR1 is SGHVS, CDR2 FNYEAQ. V lost 2 bases, J lost 4 bases, and 8 bases stayed unmatched. The DNA read from the CDR3 is TGTGCCAGCAGCTTATCACAGGGGGCCATGAGCACTGAA. Translation: CASSLSQGAMSTE. The full-length CDR3 reads as CASSLSQGAMSTEAFF.

This clone was seen only a few times. The sequenced fragment ends 3 residues before the CDR3 boundary, so the rest is inferred from the germline J gene. The gene calls are TRBV6-1 and TRBJ1-3, with D uncertain. The germline V and J ends were trimmed by 2 bases and 1 base, with 9 bases remaining between them. Germline V gene data show CDR1 as MNHNS and CDR2 as SASEGT. The CDR3 is made up of 15 amino acids. This CDR3 reads CASSEQARSGNTIYF. Partial CDR3 DNA: TGTGCCAGCAGTGAACAAGCCCGTTCTGGAAACACC.

This clone showed up just a few times. The sequenced fragment ends 3 residues before the CDR3 boundary, so the rest is inferred from the germline J gene. The genes are TRBV2 and TRBJ2-6; D not resolved. From germline, CDR1 is SNHLY and CDR2 FYNNEI. The CDR3 runs 15 residues. V lost 1 base, J lost 4 bases, and 8 bases lay in between. The CDR3 here is CASSEVLPGANVLTF. Partial CDR3 DNA: TGTGCCAGCAGTGAAGTCCTACCCGGGGCCAACGTC.

This clone was counted many times. The read halts 3 residues ahead of the CDR3 end, with the missing end drawn from the germline J gene. This chain links TRBV18 with TRBJ1-1; D possibly corresponds to TRBD1 (5 bases). The CDR3 covers 14 residues. Per the germline V gene, CDR1 is KGHSH and CDR2 is LQKENI. This chain's CDR3 is CASTINKGLLKAFF. The part of the CDR3 DNA that was read is TGTGCCAGCACCATTAATAAGGGGTTACTCAAG. The entire variable domain, with the rest obtained from reference TRBV18 and TRBJ1-1, is as follows: NAGVMQNPRHLVRRRGQEARLRCSPMKGHSHVYWYRQLPEEGLKFMVYLQKENIIDESGMPKERFSAEFPKEGPSILRIQQVVRGDSAAYFCASTINKGLLKAFFGQGTRLTVV.

This clone has more than one count but fewer than ten. The read terminates 3 residues ahead of where the CDR3 ends, so the germline J gene completes it. The chain uses TRBV20-1 and TRBJ2-7; tentatively, D is TRBD2 (5 bases). CDR3 length: 14 residues. From germline, CDR1 is DFQATT and CDR2 SNEGSKA (reference sequence). V dropped 2 bases and J dropped 3 bases, with 14 bases sitting between them. CDR3 DNA, as far as it was read: TGCAGTGCTAGAAGCACGAGAGGGCTCTACGAG. Amino acid sequence: CSARSTRGLYE. The whole CDR3 sequence reads CSARSTRGLYEQYF.

This clone was found many times. Coverage ceases 3 residues before the CDR3 finishes, and the germline J gene fills in the end. The rearrangement uses TRBV7-9 and TRBJ2-2; D gene ambiguous. With 0 bases removed from V and 4 bases from J, the gap between germline ends came to 9 bases. There are 15 residues in the CDR3. CDR1 and CDR2 from the germline V gene are SEHNR and FQNEAQ (reference sequence). The covered CDR3 bases are TGTGCCAGCAGCTTAGCCTCAGGCTCCACCGGGGAG. It translates to CASSLASGSTGE. The whole CDR3 is CASSLASGSTGELFF.

As to this clone: The read is 3 residues too short to cover the CDR3 end, so that end is filled in from the germline J gene. The chain uses TRBV20-1 and TRBJ2-5; D is possibly TRBD1 (5 bases). From germline, CDR1 is DFQATT and CDR2 SNEGSKA (reference sequence). The CDR3 consists of 14 residues. The V gene lost 1 base and the J gene lost 4 bases, with 13 bases spanning the gap. CDR3 amino acids: CSARAGLQGETQYF. CDR3 DNA (partial): TGCAGTGCTAGAGCCGGTCTTCAGGGAGAGACC.

Points on this clone: The read stops 3 residues short of the end of the CDR3; the missing end is completed from the germline J gene. The chain has TRBV7-6 and TRBJ1-2, with D possibly matching TRBD1 (5 bases). V was shortened by 2 bases and J by 0 bases, with 13 bases between the two germline ends. This CDR3 has 16 residues. From germline, CDR1 is SGHVS and CDR2 FNYEAQ. CDR3 DNA, as far as it was read: TGTGCCAGCAGCTTAAGGGGATCAGGGACTAACTATGGC. This translates into CASSLRGSGTNYG. The whole CDR3 reads CASSLRGSGTNYGYTF.

This clone was observed at least ten times. The read terminates 3 residues before the CDR3 end, so the remaining end is supplied by the germline J gene. The rearrangement joins TRBV19 to TRBJ1-5; 9 nucleotides agree with TRBD1. With V trimmed by 7 bases and J by 5 bases, 9 bases remained unmatched. Germline-derived CDR1 and CDR2 are LNHDA and SQIVND (reference sequence). This CDR3 is 15 amino acids long. The CDR3 sequence: CASTRGDRVDQPQHF. The CDR3 DNA, read in part, is TGTGCCAGTACCCGGGGGGACAGGGTGGATCAGCCC.

The table lists this clone with a few counts. The CDR3 goes on 3 residues after the read ends, and that part is filled in from the germline J gene. The rearrangement joins TRBV18 to TRBJ2-1; 7 bases are a match to TRBD2. CDR3 length: 16 amino acids. Trimming took 3 bases from V and 0 from J; bases not matched to a gene: 5. CDR1 and CDR2 (germline): KGHSH, LQKENI. The CDR3: CASSPASGSSYNEQFF. The sequenced CDR3 bases are TGTGCCAGCTCACCTGCTAGCGGTAGCTCCTACAATGAG.

This clone showed up many times. The read ends 3 residues shy of where the CDR3 ends; the end is completed using the germline J gene. J is TRBJ1-5 and V is TRBV5-5; D is unclear. V gave up 4 bases and J gave up 4 bases, with 9 bases separating them. Germline V gene sequence: CDR1 SGHKS, CDR2 YYEKEE (reference sequence). The CDR3 sequence is 13 residues long. The CDR3 sequence: CASSLVENQPQHF. The part of the CDR3 DNA that was read is TGTGCCAGCAGCCTAGTCGAGAATCAGCCC.

In its sample, this clone was seen many times. The DNA ends 3 residues before the CDR3 does, and the rest of the CDR3 is filled in from the germline J gene. The chain recombines TRBV7-9 with TRBJ2-2; 10 bases line up with TRBD2. The V and J ends lost 5 bases and 1 base, in that order; junction bases with no gene match: 1. CDR3 length equals 15 residues. Germline V gene sequence: CDR1 SEHNR, CDR2 FQNEAQ (reference sequence). The CDR3 loop reads CASSRTSGNTGELFF. CDR3 bases read: TGTGCCAGCAGCCGGACTAGCGGGAACACCGGGGAG.

This clone was seen ten or more times. The CDR3 end is not reached by the read, which stops 3 residues before it; the germline J gene fills it in. V usage is TRBV20-1 and J usage is TRBJ2-2; D unresolved. There are 16 residues in the CDR3. The V gene's germline CDR1 is DFQATT and CDR2 SNEGSKA (reference sequence). Trimming took 0 bases from V and 5 from J, leaving 16 bases between them. CDR3 bases read: TGCAGTGCTAGAGATGGCCGATCTCTAGTAACCGGGGAG. This codes for CSARDGRSLVTGE. The entire CDR3 protein is CSARDGRSLVTGELFF.

About this clone itself: Sequencing ends 3 residues short of the CDR3 end; the germline J gene provides the rest. This sequence joins TRBV7-2 and TRBJ1-4; TRBD1 is a possible D gene (5 bases). Trimming removed 0 bases from V and 5 bases from J, with 10 bases in between. Per the germline V gene, CDR1 is SGHTA and CDR2 is FQGNSA. The CDR3 spans 15 residues. CDR3 sequence reads: CASSLAAGVNEKLFF. The part of the CDR3 DNA that was read is TGTGCCAGCAGCTTAGCCGCGGGGGTGAATGAAAAA.

This clone was recorded at least ten times. A junction boundary mismatches the germline segment, possibly from a read error. The CDR3 extends 3 residues past the end of the read, so its final part is completed from the germline J gene. The V gene is TRBV4-2, the J gene TRBJ1-1; D ambiguous. CDR1 is LGHNA, CDR2 YNFKEQ, per germline. This CDR3 contains 15 residues. CDR3 bases read: TGCGCCAGCAGCCAAGATAAGGGTAAGAACACTGAA. Translating gives CASSQDKGKNTE. The complete CDR3 protein is CASSQDKGKNTEAFF.

This clone is deemed medium-sized. The read falls 3 residues short of the CDR3 end, and the missing part is taken from the germline J gene. The chain has TRBV24-1 and TRBJ2-2; 7 bases agree with TRBD1. The CDR3 has 15 amino acids. Looked up from germline, CDR1 is KGHDR and CDR2 is SFDVKD. The trim removed 3 bases at V and 3 bases at J, leaving 3 bases unmatched. Partial CDR3 DNA: TGTGCCACCAGTGATCCGGGACAGCACACCGGGGAG. Its protein product is CATSDPGQHTGE. The full CDR3 is CATSDPGQHTGELFF.

This clone was found many times. The read ends 3 residues shy of where the CDR3 ends; the end is completed using the germline J gene. The rearrangement uses TRBV6-1 and TRBJ1-1; tentatively, D is TRBD1 (5 bases). The CDR3 has 15 residues. With 4 bases removed from V and 1 base from J, the gap between germline ends came to 13 bases. The germline V gene has CDR1 MNHNS and CDR2 SASEGT. CDR3 amino acids: CASSVWSRENTEAFF. CDR3 DNA, as far as it was read: TGTGCCAGCAGTGTATGGAGCAGGGAGAACACTGAA.

This clone was recorded many times. The missing CDR3 end, 3 residues past where the read stops, is filled in from the germline J gene. The V gene is TRBV23-1, the J gene TRBJ2-1, with 9 bases fitting TRBD2. TRBV23-1 is labeled an ORF, and its function is uncertain. Trimming cost V 3 bases and J 8 bases; bases outside gene matches: 8. The CDR3 runs 15 residues. CDR3 sequence reads: CASSQREGHADEQFF. The CDR3 DNA, read in part, is TGCGCCAGCAGTCAGCGGGAGGGCCATGCGGATGAG.

This clone appeared many times. The CDR3 end lies 3 residues beyond the end of the read and is filled in from the germline J gene. The chain employs TRBV5-4 and TRBJ1-2, with 7 bases aligning to TRBD1. The trim removed 0 bases at V and 6 bases at J, leaving 5 bases unmatched. Germline CDR1 SGHNT, CDR2 YYREEE (reference sequence). The CDR3 has 14 amino acids. CDR3 DNA, as far as it was read: TGTGCCAGCAGCTTGGTTGGGACAGCGAATGGC. It specifies CASSLVGTANG. The CDR3 as a whole reads CASSLVGTANGYTF.

This clone is medium-sized within its sample. The CDR3 end lies 3 residues beyond the end of the read and is filled in from the germline J gene. The chain carries TRBV29-1 and TRBJ1-1; TRBD1 might be the D (6 bases). V was shortened by 4 bases and J by 4 bases, with 10 bases between the two germline ends. This CDR3 comprises 12 residues. Germline-derived CDR1 and CDR2 are SQVTM and ANQGSEA. The CDR3 bases that were read are TGCAGCGTTGTGGGCAGGGGCACTGAA. Its protein product is CSVVGRGTE. The entire CDR3 reads CSVVGRGTEAFF.

This clone has ten or more counts. The CDR3 goes on 3 residues after the read ends, and that part is filled in from the germline J gene. This chain uses TRBV29-1 with TRBJ2-2; 13 bases are shared with TRBD2. The CDR3 runs to 15 residues. The V and J ends lost 7 bases and 5 bases, in that order; junction bases with no gene match: 7. CDR1 and CDR2 (germline): SQVTM, ANQGSEA. The covered CDR3 bases are TGCAGCGCCTTAAGACTAGCGGGAGGTACCGGGGAG. As protein: CSALRLAGGTGE. In full, the CDR3 is CSALRLAGGTGELFF.

This clone showed up many times. Sequencing ends 3 residues short of the CDR3 end; the germline J gene provides the rest. The V and J genes are TRBV19 and TRBJ1-1, with D perhaps matching TRBD1 (5 bases). CDR3 length equals 14 residues. Germline CDR1 reads LNHDA; CDR2 reads SQIVND (reference sequence). Trimming shortened V by 0 bases and J by 6 bases, and 11 bases separated the two germline ends. The chain's CDR3 is CASSIDPEGPEAFF. The part of the CDR3 DNA that was read is TGTGCCAGTAGTATAGACCCCGAGGGGCCTGAA.

As to this clone: The sequenced fragment ends 3 residues before the CDR3 boundary, so the rest is inferred from the germline J gene. The same CDR3 can be traced to other DNA sequences in this sample. The chain has TRBV7-2 and TRBJ2-7; TRBD2 agrees at 8 bases. This CDR3 region has 14 residues. J lost 4 bases, V lost 3 bases, and 5 bases had no gene match. CDR1 is SGHTA, CDR2 FQGNSA, per germline. The DNA read from the CDR3 is TGTGCCAGCAGCTTGACGAGCGGGAGTTACGAG. This gives the protein CASSLTSGSYE. The complete CDR3 reads CASSLTSGSYEQYF. The whole variable domain, filled in from reference TRBV7-2 and TRBJ2-7, reads GAGVSQSPSNKVTEKGKDVELRCDPISGHTALYWYRQSLGQGLEFLIYFQGNSAPDKSGLPSDRFSAERTGGSVSTLTIQRTQQEDSAVYLCASSLTSGSYEQYFGPGTRLTVT.

This clone was observed many times. The CDR3 end falls 3 residues outside the read, so it is completed with the germline J gene. This chain links TRBV7-9 with TRBJ1-2; D not certain. Trimming left V 5 bases short and J 6 bases short, with 10 bases between. Germline V gene data show CDR1 as SEHNR and CDR2 as FQNEAQ (reference sequence). The CDR3 has 12 residues. The chain's CDR3 is CASSKGGHGYTF. Partial CDR3 DNA: TGTGCCAGCAGCAAAGGCGGGCATGGC.

A remark on this clone: The sequenced fragment ends 3 residues before the CDR3 boundary, so the rest is inferred from the germline J gene. The chain uses TRBV6-4 and TRBJ2-1; 11 bases are shared with TRBD2. The germline CDR1 and CDR2 sequences are MRHNA and SNTAGT. The V gene end was trimmed by 2 bases and the J gene end by 8 bases; junction bases not matched to a gene: 2. This CDR3 contains 14 residues. The CDR3 here is CASSDTSGGDEQFF. The CDR3 bases that were read are TGTGCCAGCAGTGACACTAGCGGGGGCGATGAG.

This clone was seen a handful of times. The read ends 3 residues before the CDR3 terminus; that terminus is restored from the germline J gene. The V and J genes are TRBV2 and TRBJ2-7; 11 positions agree with TRBD2. Trimming cost V 3 bases and J 3 bases; bases outside gene matches: 7. Per the germline V gene, CDR1 is SNHLY and CDR2 is FYNNEI. The CDR3 runs to 16 residues. Partial CDR3 DNA: TGTGCCAGCAGTGAGGGCCCTAGCGGGGGGCGCTACGAG. Amino acid sequence: CASSEGPSGGRYE. In full, the CDR3 is CASSEGPSGGRYEQYF. Supplemented by reference TRBV2 and TRBJ2-7, the full variable domain reads EPEVTQTPSHQVTQMGQEVILRCVPISNHLYFYWYRQILGQKVEFLVSFYNNEISEKSEIFDDQFSVERPDGSNFTLKIRSTKLEDSAMYFCASSEGPSGGRYEQYFGPGTRLTVT.

This clone was counted only a few times. Read coverage stops 3 residues before the CDR3 terminus; the germline J gene supplies the remainder. V gene TRBV7-7 combines with J gene TRBJ2-7; maybe TRBD1 (5 bases). Germline V gives CDR1 SSHAT, CDR2 FNYEAQ (reference sequence). V was cut by 6 bases and J by 3 bases, with 18 bases left in between. The CDR3 length is 15 residues. The CDR3 region is CASSPSPGMYYEQYF. Partial CDR3 DNA: TGTGCCAGCAGTCCTTCCCCAGGGATGTACTACGAG.

This clone was counted ten times or more. Coverage ceases 3 residues before the CDR3 finishes, and the germline J gene fills in the end. V and J are TRBV19 and TRBJ2-3, with unresolved D. Germline CDR1 reads LNHDA; CDR2 reads SQIVND (reference sequence). Trimming pared 5 bases from V and 0 bases from J, leaving 6 bases between. The CDR3 spans 13 residues. The sequenced CDR3 bases are TGTGCCAGTAGTCTGGCAAGCACAGATACG. Translating gives CASSLASTDT. In full, the CDR3 is CASSLASTDTQYF. The variable domain in full, with the rest retrieved from reference TRBV19 and TRBJ2-3, is DGGITQSPKYLFRKEGQNVTLSCEQNLNHDAMYWYRQDPGQGLRLIYYSQIVNDFQKGDIAEGYSVSREKKESFPLTVTSAQKNPTAFYLCASSLASTDTQYFGPGTRLTVL.

There are a few counts of this clone. Coverage ceases 3 residues before the CDR3 finishes, and the germline J gene fills in the end. The V and J genes are TRBV6-2 or TRBV6-3 and TRBJ1-6; 11 bases match TRBD1. This CDR3 spans 15 amino acids. V lost 6 bases and J lost 9; bases outside the gene matches: 7. CDR1 and CDR2 (germline): MNHEY, SVGEGT. This chain's CDR3 is CASRSAGTGGSPLHF. The CDR3 bases that were read are TGTGCCAGCAGATCTGCCGGGACAGGGGGTTCACCC.

To note about this clone: The DNA ends 3 residues before the CDR3 does, and the rest of the CDR3 is filled in from the germline J gene. The chain combines TRBV7-2 with TRBJ2-3; the D gene could be TRBD1 or TRBD2 (5 bases each). This CDR3 is 14 amino acids long. V lost 6 bases and J 4 bases, leaving 14 bases between the germline ends. Germline V gene lookup returns CDR1 SGHTA and CDR2 FQGNSA. The CDR3 spells CASSPRGAADTQYF. The CDR3 bases that were read are TGTGCCAGCAGTCCCCGAGGGGCGGCAGATACG.